The 21 T cell receptor beta chains listed next were all sequenced from one sample in a study of CXCR3-negative and CXCR3-positive naive CD8 T cells. TRB cDNA was prepared as libraries by UMI-labeled 5' RACE. TCRdb reprocessed the 5' RACE reads and stores each CDR3 protein as one record, lacking DNA. This sample's clone table lists some 40,000 distinct CDR3 sequences. Sequences were obtained from memory CD8+ T cells from blood. The receptors derive from a human donor in good health. Some clones in this sample may be carry-over from other donors' samples.

The rearrangement joins TRBV29-1 to TRBJ2-1. The germline V gene has CDR1 SQVTM and CDR2 ANQGSEA. The CDR3 length is 14 residues. Here the CDR3 reads CSVEEPHSYNEQSF.

V is TRBV29-1 and J is TRBJ1-4; TCRdb gives TRBD1 as the D gene, but with no DNA this cannot be confirmed. The CDR3 is 12 residues long. Germline V CDR1 and CDR2: SQVTM, ANQGSEA. CDR3 amino acids: CSVEGGYEKLFF. Full variable domain (rest looked up from reference TRBV29-1 and TRBJ1-4): SAVISQKPSRDICQRGTSLTIQCQVDSQVTMMFWYRQQPGQSLTLIATANQGSEATYESGFVIDKFPISRPNLTFSTLTVSNMSPEDSSIYLCSVEGGYEKLFFGSGTQLSVL.

The V call is TRBV28, the J call TRBJ1-4. This CDR3 comprises 16 residues. Germline assignment: CDR1 MDHEN and CDR2 SYDVKM. The CDR3 is CASSPRDGGESEKLFF.

The CDR3 sequence is CASPGTAYEQYF. This sequence joins TRBV23-1 and TRBJ2-7; TCRdb picks TRBD1, but there is no DNA to check that call. TRBV23-1 is treated as an ORF (open reading frame) with a function not yet certain. CDR3 size: 12 residues.

The genes are TRBV7-8 and TRBJ2-6; TCRdb proposes TRBD2, but this gene call is untestable without DNA. From germline, CDR1 is SGHVS and CDR2 FQNEAQ. This CDR3 contains 16 residues. The chain's CDR3 is CASSLWALSGANVLTF.

The chain joins TRBV6-2 or TRBV6-3 to TRBJ2-5; TCRdb reports TRBD2, a call that lacks DNA to check it against. CDR3 size: 17 residues. Germline CDR1 is MNHEY and CDR2 is SVGEGT. The CDR3 protein is CASLDPGGGLPGETQYF.

The chain recombines TRBV29-1 with TRBJ2-7; TCRdb outputs TRBD2, but without DNA this stays unchecked. CDR3 length: 12 residues. Per germline, CDR1 SQVTM and CDR2 ANQGSEA. Here the CDR3 reads CSVWTRGYEQYF.

V and J are TRBV24-1 and TRBJ2-1; TCRdb proposes TRBD2, but this gene call is untestable without DNA. The CDR3 totals 16 residues. Germline assignment: CDR1 KGHDR and CDR2 SFDVKD. The CDR3 loop is CATSDLSGGQDNEQFF.

The chain links TRBV20-1 to TRBJ1-1. The CDR3 is 13 residues long. From germline, CDR1 is DFQATT and CDR2 SNEGSKA (reference sequence). The CDR3 loop is CSASTGTVTEAFF.

CDR3 loop: CASSSPGQGVDEQFF. The chain employs TRBV7-9 and TRBJ2-1; TCRdb's D gene call, TRBD1, goes unchecked for lack of DNA. Germline-derived CDR1 and CDR2 are SEHNR and FQNEAQ (reference sequence). The CDR3 has 15 amino acids.

The V gene is TRBV5-1, the J gene TRBJ2-1; TCRdb indicates TRBD1, and absent DNA this call remains unverified. The CDR3 length is 18 residues. Per the germline V gene, CDR1 is SGHRS and CDR2 is YFSETQ. CDR3 amino acids: CASSLDGSGGLSYNEQFF. Using reference TRBV5-1 and TRBJ2-1 for the parts outside the CDR3, the full variable domain is KAGVTQTPRYLIKTRGQQVTLSCSPISGHRSVSWYQQTPGQGLQFLFEYFSETQRNKGNFPGRFSGRQFSNSRSEMNVSTLELGDSALYLCASSLDGSGGLSYNEQFFGPGTRLTVL.

J is TRBJ2-7 and V is TRBV6-5; TCRdb returns TRBD2, unconfirmable since there is no DNA. The germline V gene encodes CDR1 MNHEY and CDR2 SVGAGI. The CDR3 spans 15 residues. CDR3 loop: CASSPTSGVTYEQYF.

The gene calls are TRBV20-1 and TRBJ2-7. There are 12 residues in the CDR3. Germline V gene data show CDR1 as DFQATT and CDR2 as SNEGSKA (reference sequence). CDR3 sequence reads: CSARDSSYEQYF.

The V and J genes are TRBV20-1 and TRBJ2-1. CDR3 length: 13 residues. Germline V gives CDR1 DFQATT, CDR2 SNEGSKA (reference sequence). CDR3: CSVRLHSDYEQFF.

This rearrangement joins TRBV11-2 to TRBJ2-3; TCRdb selects TRBD2, and the lack of DNA leaves this call unchecked. This CDR3 has 14 residues. Looked up from germline, CDR1 is SGHAT and CDR2 is FQNNGV. CDR3: CASSSLGPTDTQYF.

The V call is TRBV2, the J call TRBJ2-5. The V gene's germline CDR1 is SNHLY and CDR2 FYNNEI. This CDR3 is built from 11 residues. CDR3 residues: CASTLRETQYF.

This chain joins TRBV9 and TRBJ2-7; the TCRdb D gene call, TRBD1, has no DNA to confirm it. The germline CDR1 and CDR2 sequences are SGDLS and YYNGEE. The CDR3 runs 16 residues. CDR3 sequence reads: CASSVSGQGSAYEQYF.

The rearrangement joins TRBV15 to TRBJ2-1; as DNA is missing, the TRBD1 call by TCRdb cannot be tested. The length of the CDR3 is 15 residues. The germline CDR1 and CDR2 sequences are LNHNV and YYDKDF (reference sequence). The CDR3 loop reads CAASSQGGVRNEQFF.

V usage is TRBV6-2 or TRBV6-3 and J usage is TRBJ2-3; there is no DNA to check the TCRdb D call of TRBD1. Germline V gene sequence: CDR1 MNHEY, CDR2 SVGEGT. The CDR3 is 15 amino acids. CDR3 in amino acids: CASKTGVFSTDTQYF.

The chain couples TRBV12-3 or TRBV12-4 to TRBJ2-3. The CDR3 sequence is 13 residues long. Here the CDR3 reads CASSRDSTDTQYF.

The gene calls are TRBV10-3 and TRBJ2-7; TCRdb's D call of TRBD1 is untestable without DNA. Germline CDR1 ENHRY, CDR2 SYGVKD. This CDR3 has 13 amino acids. This CDR3 reads CAIGGAELYEQYF.